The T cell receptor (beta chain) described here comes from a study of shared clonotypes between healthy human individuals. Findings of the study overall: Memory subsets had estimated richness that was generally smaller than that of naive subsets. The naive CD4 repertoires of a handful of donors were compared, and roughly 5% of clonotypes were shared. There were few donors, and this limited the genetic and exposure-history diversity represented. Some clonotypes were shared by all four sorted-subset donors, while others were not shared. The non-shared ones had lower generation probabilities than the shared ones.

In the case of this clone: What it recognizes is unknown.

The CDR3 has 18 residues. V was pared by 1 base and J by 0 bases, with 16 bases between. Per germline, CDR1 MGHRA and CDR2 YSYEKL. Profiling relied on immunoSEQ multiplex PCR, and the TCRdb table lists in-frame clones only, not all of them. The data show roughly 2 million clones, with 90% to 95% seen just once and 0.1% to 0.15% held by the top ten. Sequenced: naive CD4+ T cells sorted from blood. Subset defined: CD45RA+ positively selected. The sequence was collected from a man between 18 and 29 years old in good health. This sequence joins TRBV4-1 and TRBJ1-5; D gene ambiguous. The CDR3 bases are TGCGCCAGCAGCCAAGCCCCGTCCAGGATGAGTAGCAATCAGCCCCAGCATTTT. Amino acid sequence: CASSQAPSRMSSNQPQHF.